What follows are 29 T cell receptor beta chains derived from one specimen sequenced in a study of CD8 T cells in Susac syndrome. The RNA, about 0.45 to 1 ug, was put through reverse transcription using random hexamers. MiXCR was run by TCRdb on the immunoSEQ multiplex PCR reads, yielding one entry per CDR3 protein. The sample includes around 120,000 distinct CDR3 sequences, about 92% of them seen just once. The material sequenced was CD4+ T cells from PBMCs. Every receptor here comes from a human donor with multiple sclerosis.

This clonotype has just one count. The V call is TRBV4-3, the J call TRBJ2-3; perhaps TRBD2 as D (6 bases). Germline values: CDR1 LGHNA, CDR2 YSLEER. Trimming left V 1 base short and J 3 bases short, with 17 bases between. The length of the CDR3 is 17 residues. Here the CDR3 DNA reads TGCGCCAGCAGCCAAGGTGGGGCGGGGAGCAGGACAGATACGCAGTATTTT. Protein sequence: CASSQGGAGSRTDTQYF.

This sequence joins TRBV4-2 and TRBJ1-1, with 7 positions matching TRBD1. Trimming cost V 2 bases and J 1 base; bases outside gene matches: 4. The CDR3 has 15 residues. Per germline, CDR1 LGHNA and CDR2 YNFKEQ. The CDR3 sequence: CASSQKNRGNTEAFF. CDR3 nucleotides: TGTGCCAGCAGCCAAAAAAACAGGGGGAACACTGAAGCTTTCTTT.

CDR3 amino acids: CAWFSGIMNTEAFF. Written as DNA, the CDR3 is TGTGCCTGGTTCTCAGGGATCATGAACACTGAAGCTTTCTTT. This sequence joins TRBV30 and TRBJ1-1; the D gene is possibly TRBD1 (5 bases). Trimming left V 5 bases short and J 0 bases short, with 13 bases between. Germline lookup yields CDR1 GTSNPN and CDR2 SVGIG (reference sequence). The CDR3 consists of 14 residues.

The chain combines TRBV7-9 with TRBJ2-1; 8 bases match TRBD2. V shed 5 bases, J shed 4 bases, and the junction held 13 bases outside the gene matches. This CDR3 region has 17 residues. Germline V gene lookup returns CDR1 SEHNR and CDR2 FQNEAQ (reference sequence). DNA of the CDR3: TGTGCCAGCAGCCCGACCAGAGCGGGGGTGCTTTACAATGAGCAGTTCTTC. This codes for CASSPTRAGVLYNEQFF.

The rearrangement uses TRBV24-1 and TRBJ2-5; 7 positions agree with TRBD2. The CDR3 covers 15 residues. Germline lookup yields CDR1 KGHDR and CDR2 SFDVKD. Trimming at V came to 3 bases and at J to 2 bases, leaving 5 bases not matched to a gene. The CDR3 sequence is CATSDGAAGQETQYF. The CDR3 DNA reads as TGTGCCACCAGTGATGGAGCAGCGGGGCAAGAGACCCAGTACTTC.

The chain has TRBV6-5 and TRBJ2-2; D unresolved. V was cut by 4 bases and J by 5 bases, with 8 bases left in between. The CDR3 consists of 13 residues. Germline values: CDR1 MNHEY, CDR2 SVGAGI. CDR3 sequence (DNA): TGTGCCAGCAGTTCCGACTGGACCGGGGAGCTGTTTTTT. Its translation is CASSSDWTGELFF.

The V gene is TRBV20-1, the J gene TRBJ2-1; tentative D call: TRBD1 (6 bases). The CDR3 has 12 residues. Trimming stripped 1 base from V and 12 bases from J, with 13 bases between. The germline V gene encodes CDR1 DFQATT and CDR2 SNEGSKA (reference sequence). The CDR3: CSARVRDKGQFF. DNA of the CDR3: TGCAGTGCTAGAGTCCGGGACAAAGGGCAGTTCTTC.

The chain employs TRBV4-1 and TRBJ1-5, with D unclear. The ends were cut back, 1 base at V and 0 bases at J, with 19 bases in the middle. This CDR3 is built from 19 residues. Germline V gene lookup returns CDR1 MGHRA and CDR2 YSYEKL. The CDR3 DNA is TGCGCCAGCAGCCAAGGGGCGAATAACAATGGTGGTAGCAATCAGCCCCAGCATTTT. The encoded protein is CASSQGANNNGGSNQPQHF.

The V call is TRBV6-5, the J call TRBJ1-1; no firm D call. This CDR3 is built from 15 residues. Trimming took 8 bases from V and 0 from J, leaving 16 bases between them. Germline V gives CDR1 MNHEY, CDR2 SVGAGI. Here the CDR3 DNA reads TGTGCCAGCGGTAAGTCCGGCAGCCTGAACACTGAAGCTTTCTTT. Translating gives CASGKSGSLNTEAFF.

This clonotype was recorded only once. The chain has TRBV29-1 and TRBJ1-2, with D unclear. Germline V gives CDR1 SQVTM, CDR2 ANQGSEA. V lost 0 bases and J lost 12, with 5 bases in between. This CDR3 is built from 9 residues. CDR3 sequence reads: CSVEEEDTF. The CDR3 coding sequence is TGCAGCGTTGAAGAAGAGGACACCTTC.

The chain recombines TRBV5-1 with TRBJ1-1; 8 positions agree with TRBD1. This CDR3 spans 15 amino acids. V shed 1 base and J 4 bases; nucleotides not matched to a gene: 6. Germline CDR1 is SGHRS and CDR2 is YFSETQ. The DNA of the CDR3 is TGCGCCAGCAGCTTGAGGACAGGGTCTTCCACTGAAGCTTTCTTT. Its translation: CASSLRTGSSTEAFF.

The chain employs TRBV5-1 and TRBJ1-1; D remains unclear. V was trimmed by 0 bases and J by 1 base, leaving 4 bases between them. Germline V gene sequence: CDR1 SGHRS, CDR2 YFSETQ. The CDR3 spans 13 residues. The CDR3 DNA reads as TGCGCCAGCAGCTTGGTATGGAACACTGAAGCTTTCTTT. Residues: CASSLVWNTEAFF.

With respect to this clonotype: Germline and junction disagree at one end, which may indicate a read error. The gene calls are TRBV5-1 and TRBJ2-7; D ambiguous. The germline V gene has CDR1 SGHRS and CDR2 YFSETQ. The CDR3 is 12 residues long. This chain's CDR3 is CASSPNGQLPNF. DNA of the CDR3: TGCGCCAGCAGCCCGAACGGGCAGCTACCTAACTTC.

V and J are TRBV9 and TRBJ2-3; TRBD2 is a possible D gene (6 bases). Trimming cost V 7 bases and J 10 bases, with 16 bases left between them. The germline V gene encodes CDR1 SGDLS and CDR2 YYNGEE. This CDR3 has 12 amino acids. CDR3 sequence reads: CASGTTSLAQYF. DNA of the CDR3: TGTGCCAGCGGCACGACTAGTCTCGCGCAGTATTTT.

The chain employs TRBV13 and TRBJ1-6, with TRBD1 matching 9 bases. Germline CDR1 is PRHDT and CDR2 is FYEKMQ (reference sequence). The V segment lost 5 bases and the J segment 10 bases; nucleotides outside the gene matches: 6. This CDR3 has 14 amino acids. The CDR3 bases are TGTGCCAGCAGCCTAAGACAGGGGGGCTCACCCCTCCACTTT. It is translated as CASSLRQGGSPLHF.

The chain employs TRBV9 and TRBJ2-7; no clear D. Trimming cost V 0 bases and J 5 bases, with 12 bases left between them. This CDR3 contains 14 residues. Germline CDR1 SGDLS, CDR2 YYNGEE. Here the CDR3 DNA reads TGTGCCAGCAGCGTAGGGGTCTGGGAAAACGAGCAGTACTTC. Encoded protein: CASSVGVWENEQYF.

The rearrangement joins TRBV10-3 to TRBJ1-6; 8 bases line up with TRBD1. Trimming at V came to 6 bases and at J to 15 bases, leaving 7 bases not matched to a gene. Germline assignment: CDR1 ENHRY and CDR2 SYGVKD. The CDR3 has 12 amino acids. This chain's CDR3 is CAIRGQASGLHF. For the CDR3, the DNA is TGTGCCATCAGGGGACAGGCGTCGGGCCTCCACTTT.

This chain joins TRBV11-2 and TRBJ1-2; 7 bases map to TRBD1. With 4 bases clipped from V and 4 bases from J, the junction kept 9 bases outside the gene matches. Germline CDR1 is SGHAT and CDR2 is FQNNGV. The CDR3 length is 15 residues. The CDR3 is CASSSQGGRRYGYTF. The CDR3 region has the DNA TGTGCCAGCAGCTCCCAGGGGGGGCGACGCTATGGCTACACCTTC.

CDR3 nucleotide sequence: TGTGCCAGCAGTTTGGTGGGGGAGTATGAAAAACTGTTTTTT. This codes for CASSLVGEYEKLFF. The J gene is TRBJ1-4, the V gene TRBV28; D may be TRBD1 (5 bases). The CDR3 spans 14 residues. V was trimmed by 3 bases and J by 6 bases, leaving 11 bases between them. CDR1 and CDR2 (germline): MDHEN, SYDVKM.

CDR3 protein: CASSPGTSGGQETQYF. In nucleotides, the CDR3 is TGCGCCAGCAGCCCTGGGACTAGCGGGGGACAAGAGACCCAGTACTTC. The genes are TRBV4-1 and TRBJ2-5, with TRBD2 matching over 14 bases. Per the germline V gene, CDR1 is MGHRA and CDR2 is YSYEKL. This CDR3 is built from 16 residues. With 4 bases clipped from V and 2 bases from J, the junction kept 3 bases outside the gene matches.

The rearrangement uses TRBV7-8 and TRBJ2-7; 7 nucleotides match TRBD1. The CDR3 length is 15 residues. Germline V CDR1 and CDR2: SGHVS, FQNEAQ. Trimming at V came to 5 bases and at J to 0 bases, leaving 7 bases not matched to a gene. This chain's CDR3 is CASSRGQPSSYEQYF. The CDR3 DNA reads as TGTGCCAGCAGCAGGGGACAGCCAAGCTCCTACGAGCAGTACTTC.

The chain is built from TRBV5-1 and TRBJ1-2; perhaps TRBD1 as D (6 bases). V dropped 4 bases and J dropped 8 bases, with 18 bases sitting between them. This CDR3 is 14 amino acids long. From germline, CDR1 is SGHRS and CDR2 YFSETQ. The CDR3 nucleotides are TGCGCCAGCAGCCGCCCGGGGGGGGCCGGGGGCTACACCTTC. Translation: CASSRPGGAGGYTF.

The rearrangement joins TRBV5-6 to TRBJ2-7; 11 positions match TRBD2. CDR1 is SGHDT, CDR2 YYEEEE, per germline. The junction had 7 bases not matched to a gene; V was cut back by 0 bases and J by 11 bases. The CDR3 is 14 amino acids. The CDR3 loop is CASSLEASGGKKYF. The CDR3 DNA reads as TGTGCCAGCAGCTTGGAGGCTAGCGGGGGGAAAAAGTACTTC.

This sequence joins TRBV28 and TRBJ1-1; possible D gene TRBD1, 5 bases. CDR1 MDHEN and CDR2 SYDVKM come from the germline V gene. The CDR3 extends over 13 amino acids. V was clipped by 4 bases and J by 6 bases, with 12 bases between them. This CDR3 reads CASSYSTGAEAFF. CDR3 coding DNA: TGTGCCAGCAGTTACTCCACGGGGGCTGAAGCTTTCTTT.

The J gene is TRBJ2-7, the V gene TRBV28, with D uncertain. This CDR3 spans 13 amino acids. V lost 3 bases, J lost 0 bases, and 6 bases lay in between. Looked up from germline, CDR1 is MDHEN and CDR2 is SYDVKM. Here the CDR3 DNA reads TGTGCCAGCAGTTTTGGGGTCTCCTACGAGCAGTACTTC. It translates to CASSFGVSYEQYF.

This clonotype has more than one count but fewer than ten. The V and J genes are TRBV6-5 and TRBJ2-7; maybe TRBD1 (6 bases). CDR3 length equals 16 residues. Trimming left V 8 bases short and J 4 bases short, with 24 bases between. The V gene's germline CDR1 is MNHEY and CDR2 SVGAGI. CDR3 coding DNA: TGTGCCAGCCGTTCCCCGGGACAAGGCGGTTCATACGAGCAGTACTTC. The encoded protein is CASRSPGQGGSYEQYF.

CDR3 sequence reads: CASSPTYRGPGEAFF. The CDR3 DNA follows: TGTGCCAGCTCACCGACTTACAGGGGGCCCGGTGAAGCTTTCTTT. The chain has TRBV18 and TRBJ1-1; 9 positions agree with TRBD1. The CDR3 consists of 15 residues. V shed 3 bases and J 7 bases; nucleotides not matched to a gene: 9. Per germline, CDR1 KGHSH and CDR2 LQKENI.

This clonotype was seen a handful of times. This chain connects TRBV3-1 to TRBJ1-6; D unresolved. The CDR3 totals 14 residues. Germline CDR1 LGHDT, CDR2 YNNKEL (reference sequence). Trimming cost V 1 base and J 5 bases, with 6 bases left between them. The CDR3: CASSQVADNSPLHF. CDR3 DNA: TGTGCCAGCAGCCAAGTTGCAGATAATTCACCCCTCCACTTT.

The chain is built from TRBV12-3 or TRBV12-4 and TRBJ1-4; unclear D gene. V lost 5 bases to trimming and J lost 0 bases, with 4 bases between them. CDR3 length: 13 residues. This CDR3 is CASSLATNEKLFF. In DNA, the CDR3 is TGTGCCAGCAGTCTTGCAACTAATGAAAAACTGTTTTTT.